This T cell receptor beta chain appears in the sequencing data of a study of cytomegalovirus exposure and HLA in healthy donors. Findings and caveats of the study: The investigators catalogued 150 or so TCR beta chains as cytomegalovirus-associated.

Concerning this clone: Its matching antigen is unknown.

The PCR used 60 Vbeta and 13 Jbeta primers. This table comes from immunoSEQ multiplex PCR, and its TCRdb copy is limited to in-frame clones, with some not included. The table shows some 130,000 clones, with around 75% occurring only once. The sequence was collected from a man between 40 and 49 years old in good health and CMV-seronegative. Sample: PBMCs.

CDR3 in amino acids: CASSEGSGNYEQYF. The CDR3 DNA follows: TGTGCCAGCAGTGAAGGAAGCGGAAACTACGAGCAGTACTTC. The chain carries TRBV25-1 and TRBJ2-7, with TRBD2 as a possible D gene (5 bases). CDR1 and CDR2 from the germline V gene are MGHDK and SYGVNS. CDR3 size: 14 residues. The V end was cut by 2 bases, the J end by 3 bases, with 11 bases between.